This record looks at one TCR beta chain sequence and its context. One entry per CDR3 protein results from TCRdb running MiXCR on the RT-PCR reads. The data show 650,000 to 800,000 distinct CDR3 sequences, about 14% seen once. CDR1 is DFQATT and CDR2 is SNEGSKA in the germline V gene (reference sequence). The V gene end was trimmed by 6 bases and the J gene end by 11 bases; junction bases not matched to a gene: 9. The CDR3 covers 13 residues. The chain links TRBV20-1 to TRBJ1-4, with 10 bases identical to TRBD1. The material sequenced was memory CD4+ T cells from blood. The sequence was collected from a female donor in good health, serving as a healthy control. CDR3 residues: CSAPGQGSVKLFF. The CDR3 DNA reads TGCAGTGCCCCGGGACAGGGGTCAGTTAAACTGTTTTTT.